The rows below give T cell receptor beta chains drawn from one sample of a study of cytomegalovirus exposure and HLA in healthy donors. Assay: immunoSEQ multiplex PCR; the TCRdb copy retains only in-frame clones and omits some. The table gives around 63,000 clones; the top ten clones make up 1.5% to 2% of it. Material: PBMCs. The receptors shown here come from a woman aged 25 to 39 in good health and CMV-seronegative. The CDR3 runs from the conserved cysteine through the conserved F or W. The D gene is left open where the match is weak.

v_gene: TRBV9
d_gene: TRBD1
j_gene: TRBJ2-7
CDR3aa: CASSVAGTAAYEQYF
CDR3nt: TGTGCCAGCAGCGTAGCCGGGACAGCGGCCTACGAGCAGTACTTC

v_gene: TRBV4-3
d_gene: TRBD2
j_gene: TRBJ2-3
CDR3aa: CASSQDWGLAGRGDTQYF
CDR3nt: TGCGCCAGCAGCCAAGATTGGGGACTAGCGGGGAGAGGGGATACGCAGTATTTT

v_gene: TRBV5-6
d_gene: TRBD1
j_gene: TRBJ1-2
CDR3aa: CASSLGQANYGYTF
CDR3nt: TGTGCCAGCAGCCTCGGACAGGCCAACTATGGCTACACCTTC

v_gene: TRBV11-3
d_gene: -
j_gene: TRBJ2-2
CDR3aa: CASSPGGRNTGELFF
CDR3nt: TGTGCCAGCAGCCCCGGCGGGCGCAACACCGGGGAGCTGTTTTTT

v_gene: TRBV5-6
d_gene: TRBD1
j_gene: TRBJ2-1
CDR3aa: CASSPGTGGSYNEQFF
CDR3nt: TGTGCCAGCAGCCCCGGGACAGGGGGTTCCTACAATGAGCAGTTCTTC

v_gene: TRBV29-1
d_gene: TRBD2
j_gene: TRBJ2-1
CDR3aa: CSVPSGAGEQFF
CDR3nt: TGCAGCGTCCCTAGCGGAGCAGGGGAGCAGTTCTTC

v_gene: TRBV29-1
d_gene: TRBD2
j_gene: TRBJ2-2
CDR3aa: CSVLPGLAGDIGELFF
CDR3nt: TGCAGCGTCCTTCCGGGACTAGCGGGAGATATCGGGGAGCTGTTTTTT

v_gene: TRBV18
d_gene: TRBD1
j_gene: TRBJ2-3
CDR3aa: CASSPYRGQGTDTQYF
CDR3nt: TGTGCCAGCTCACCCTACCGAGGACAGGGCACAGATACGCAGTATTTT

v_gene: TRBV4-2
d_gene: -
j_gene: TRBJ1-4
CDR3aa: CASSLDSRNEKLFF
CDR3nt: TGTGCCAGCAGTCTGGACAGCCGTAATGAAAAACTGTTTTTT

v_gene: TRBV5-4
d_gene: -
j_gene: TRBJ1-6
CDR3aa: CATGEPPLHF
CDR3nt: TGTGCCACCGGGGAGCCACCCCTCCACTTT

v_gene: TRBV9
d_gene: -
j_gene: TRBJ2-7
CDR3aa: CASSVDAFSAYEQYF
CDR3nt: TGTGCCAGCAGCGTAGACGCCTTCTCGGCCTACGAGCAGTACTTC

v_gene: TRBV6-5
d_gene: -
j_gene: TRBJ2-7
CDR3aa: CASKKRALAYEQYF
CDR3nt: TGTGCCAGCAAGAAGCGGGCGCTGGCCTACGAGCAGTACTTC

v_gene: TRBV28
d_gene: -
j_gene: TRBJ1-2
CDR3aa: CASSSGTYGYTF
CDR3nt: TGTGCCAGCAGTTCCGGGACATATGGCTACACCTTC

v_gene: TRBV6-6
d_gene: -
j_gene: TRBJ1-5
CDR3aa: CASSYLAVNQPQHF
CDR3nt: TGTGCCAGCAGTTACCTGGCAGTCAATCAGCCCCAGCATTTT

v_gene: TRBV4-1
d_gene: TRBD2
j_gene: TRBJ2-7
CDR3aa: CASSLDPGLAAGEQYF
CDR3nt: TGCGCCAGCAGCCTCGATCCGGGACTAGCAGCTGGCGAGCAGTACTTC

v_gene: TRBV20-1
d_gene: -
j_gene: TRBJ1-2
CDR3aa: CSVIRDYGYTF
CDR3nt: TGCAGTGTCATTCGAGACTATGGCTACACCTTC

v_gene: TRBV19
d_gene: -
j_gene: TRBJ2-2
CDR3aa: CASSRGLDTGELFF
CDR3nt: TGTGCCAGTAGTCGGGGATTGGACACCGGGGAGCTGTTTTTT

v_gene: TRBV18
d_gene: TRBD1
j_gene: TRBJ1-1
CDR3aa: CARSRGQMAFF
CDR3nt: TGTGCCAGATCACGGGGACAGATGGCTTTCTTT

v_gene: TRBV25-1
d_gene: -
j_gene: TRBJ2-3
CDR3aa: CASSGRNTQYF
CDR3nt: TGTGCCAGCAGTGGGCGGAATACGCAGTATTTT

v_gene: TRBV18
d_gene: -
j_gene: TRBJ2-7
CDR3aa: CASSWGGALYEQYF
CDR3nt: TGTGCCAGCTCCTGGGGGGGGGCCCTCTACGAGCAGTACTTC

v_gene: TRBV4-1
d_gene: -
j_gene: TRBJ2-7
CDR3aa: CASSPRDWEVYEQYF
CDR3nt: TGCGCCAGCAGCCCCCGGGACTGGGAGGTTTACGAGCAGTACTTC

v_gene: TRBV6-1
d_gene: -
j_gene: TRBJ1-5
CDR3aa: CASSEELDSQPQHF
CDR3nt: TGTGCCAGCAGTGAAGAATTAGATAGTCAGCCCCAGCATTTT

v_gene: TRBV27
d_gene: -
j_gene: TRBJ1-1
CDR3aa: CASSRQSYTNTEAFF
CDR3nt: TGTGCCAGCAGCCGACAGTCTTACACGAACACTGAAGCTTTCTTT